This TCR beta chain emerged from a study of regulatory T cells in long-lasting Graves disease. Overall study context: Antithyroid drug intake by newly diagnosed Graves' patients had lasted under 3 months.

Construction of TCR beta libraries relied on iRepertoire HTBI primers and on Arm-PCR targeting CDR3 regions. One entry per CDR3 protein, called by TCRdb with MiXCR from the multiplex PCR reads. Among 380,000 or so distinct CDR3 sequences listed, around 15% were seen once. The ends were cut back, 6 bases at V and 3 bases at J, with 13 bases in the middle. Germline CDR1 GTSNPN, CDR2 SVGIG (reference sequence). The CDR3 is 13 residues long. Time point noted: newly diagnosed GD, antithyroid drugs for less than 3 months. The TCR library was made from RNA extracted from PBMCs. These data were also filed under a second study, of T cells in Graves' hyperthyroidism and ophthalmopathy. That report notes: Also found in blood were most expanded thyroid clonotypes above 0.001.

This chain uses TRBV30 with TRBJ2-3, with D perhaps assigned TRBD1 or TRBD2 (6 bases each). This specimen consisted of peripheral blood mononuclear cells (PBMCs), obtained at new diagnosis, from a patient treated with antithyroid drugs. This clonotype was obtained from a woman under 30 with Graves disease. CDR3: CACRWGATDTQYF. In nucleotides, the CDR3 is TGTGCCTGTAGATGGGGGGCTACAGATACGCAGTATTTT.